This T cell receptor (beta chain) was obtained from a study of metastatic and nonmetastatic thyroid tumors. The wider study: Patients with malignant and benign thyroid disease provided blood and tumor or nodule tissue, whose repertoires were compared.

Study-level points and caveats: Malignant tumors reportedly showed significantly higher TCR beta diversity than benign nodules in both blood and tumor.

Looked up from germline, CDR1 is DFQATT and CDR2 is SNEGSKA (reference sequence). The germline V and J ends were trimmed by 5 bases and 0 bases, with 9 bases remaining between them. The CDR3 is made up of 13 amino acids. This clone is medium-sized. Its antigen is not known. Before thyroid surgery, none of the patients had received any treatment. In the study's own analysis: A papillary thyroid cancer distant-metastasis classifier was built from CDR3 differences across clinicopathological groups. TCRdb re-clonotyped the PCR reads via MiXCR. These V and J calls rely on TCRdb rather than the paper's analysis. This repertoire shows 17,000 or so clones, 25% to 30% found once; its top ten account for approximately 13%.

The specimen was adjacent normal tissue. The chain is built from TRBV20-1 and TRBJ2-3; D not certain. This TCR was sampled from a female donor with papillary thyroid cancer or a benign thyroid nodule (not recorded which). Some clones in this sample may be carry-over from other donors' samples. The CDR3 protein is CSAAPGSTDTQYF. The CDR3 DNA follows: TGCAGTGCTGCCCCCGGGAGCACAGATACGCAGTATTTT.